These T cell receptor beta chains were read from a single sample in a study of regulatory T cells in long-lasting Graves disease. TCRdb recomputed calls from the multiplex PCR reads with MiXCR, one row per CDR3 protein. Of hundreds of thousands of distinct CDR3 sequences detected, approximately 12% appear once; the ten largest clones hold approximately 9.6%. This sample also belongs to another study, concerning T cells in Graves' hyperthyroidism and ophthalmopathy.

This specimen was peripheral blood mononuclear cells (PBMCs), taken at new diagnosis, from a patient treated with antithyroid drugs. These receptors originate from a woman aged 25 to 39 with Graves disease. The CDR3 runs from the conserved cysteine through the conserved F or W. Each record gives: J gene, clone size, V gene, D gene, CDR3 DNA, CDR3 protein. A D gene is named only where the DNA matches it firmly. Clone sizes are given selectively: once, few, many, or a class where the clone is expanded.

>TRBJ2-7|NA|TRBV19|TRBD2
TGTGCCAGTAGTAATAGCGGGCAGGGATCCTACGAGCAGTACTTC
CASSNSGQGSYEQYF
>TRBJ2-7|few|TRBV20-1|NA
TGCGGAGCGGAGAGCTCCTACGAGCAGTACTTC
CGAESSYEQYF
>TRBJ2-5|many|TRBV2|NA
TGTGCCAGCACCTTCGGTCCGTTAGAGACCCAGTACTTC
CASTFGPLETQYF
>TRBJ2-5|many|TRBV5-5|TRBD1
TGTGCCAGCAGCCACACAGGGGTTCGGGAAACCCAGTACTTC
CASSHTGVRETQYF
>TRBJ2-3|few|TRBV6-1|TRBD2
TGTGCCAGCAGTGAAAATTTATTGGGGCGGACTAGCGCCGGCACAGATACGCAGTATTTT
CASSENLLGRTSAGTDTQYF
>TRBJ2-1|many|TRBV28|TRBD2
TGTGCCAGCAGTTTAGCTAGCGGGGAGTACAATGAGCAGTTCTTC
CASSLASGEYNEQFF
>TRBJ2-7|NA|TRBV6-5|NA
TGTGCCAGCAGTTACCACTTCAGCTACGAGCAGTACTTC
CASSYHFSYEQYF
>TRBJ1-2|many|TRBV12-3/TRBV12-4|NA
TGTGCCAGCAGCTGGGGACATCTTATTGGCGGCTACACCTTC
CASSWGHLIGGYTF
>TRBJ1-5|NA|TRBV7-2|TRBD1
TGTGCCAGCAGCTTAGGACAGGGGAAACAGCCCCAGCATTTT
CASSLGQGKQPQHF
>TRBJ2-5|many|TRBV6-5|NA
TGTGCCAGCAGTTACAACTCTCCGGGAGAACAAGAGACCCAGTACTTC
CASSYNSPGEQETQYF
>TRBJ2-6|NA|TRBV5-1|NA
TGCGCCAGCAGCGATTCGACAGGGGCCAACGTCCTGACTTTC
CASSDSTGANVLTF
>TRBJ1-1|NA|TRBV20-1|NA
TGCAGTGCTAGTGGTTCAGGGGTCGGGGGATACACTGAAGCTTTCTTT
CSASGSGVGGYTEAFF
>TRBJ2-3|many|TRBV20-1|NA
TGCAGTGCTCCTACTCGGAGCAATACGCAGTATTTT
CSAPTRSNTQYF
>TRBJ2-1|many|TRBV9|NA
TGTGCCAGCAGCGTAGACGGTGACAGTTACAATGAGCAGTTCTTC
CASSVDGDSYNEQFF
>TRBJ1-1|once|TRBV11-1|TRBD1
TGTGCCAGCACCAAAACAGGGGGAGCCACTGAAGCTTTCTTT
CASTKTGGATEAFF
>TRBJ2-2|many|TRBV7-2|NA
TGTGCCAGCAGTTACAGCTACACCGGGGAGCTGTTTTTT
CASSYSYTGELFF
>TRBJ2-7|many|TRBV11-2|NA
TGTGCCAGCAGCTTGCCTTACAGGACCTACGAGCAGTACTTC
CASSLPYRTYEQYF
>TRBJ2-3|NA|TRBV4-3|TRBD2
TGCGCCAGCAGCCAAGAATTAGCGGGAGGGGTAGATACGCAGTATTTT
CASSQELAGGVDTQYF
>TRBJ2-7|many|TRBV3-1|TRBD2
TGTGCCAGCAGCCAAGTTCTAGCGGGAGATCAGTACTTC
CASSQVLAGDQYF
>TRBJ2-7|many|TRBV30|NA
TGTGCCTGGGGGGCACGGGACGAGCAGTACTTC
CAWGARDEQYF
>TRBJ2-3|many|TRBV2|NA
TGTGCCAGCAGGCAGTTTCCGGGTAGAAGCACAGATACGCAGTATTTT
CASRQFPGRSTDTQYF
>TRBJ2-1|NA|TRBV6-5|NA
TGTGCCAGCAGTTACTCTGTGGTACGAGTTTACAATGAGCAGTTCTTC
CASSYSVVRVYNEQFF
>TRBJ2-1|many|TRBV6-2/TRBV6-3|TRBD2
TGTGCCAGCAGCCAGACGGCTAGCGGGAGTGGGGAGCAGTTCTTC
CASSQTASGSGEQFF
>TRBJ2-3|NA|TRBV6-2/TRBV6-3|NA
TGTGCCAGCAGTTACGGGAGACAAGATACGCAGTATTTT
CASSYGRQDTQYF
>TRBJ2-7|many|TRBV12-3/TRBV12-4|TRBD1
TGTGCCAGCACCTCTCATGGACAGGGGTCCTACGAGCAGTACTTC
CASTSHGQGSYEQYF
>TRBJ2-3|few|TRBV19|NA
TGTGCCAGTAGGGCACTAGCCTCCACAGATACGCAGTATTTT
CASRALASTDTQYF
>TRBJ2-7|many|TRBV30|TRBD2
TGTGCCTGGAATGGGAGGGTTAGAACCGAGCAGTACTTC
CAWNGRVRTEQYF
>TRBJ1-5|many|TRBV12-3/TRBV12-4|TRBD1
TGTGCCAGCAGTTCTCGGACAGGGAGCAATCAGCCCCAGCATTTT
CASSSRTGSNQPQHF
>TRBJ1-5|many|TRBV2|NA
TGTGCCAGCAACAACGGGGGCAGCAATCAGCCCCAGCATTTT
CASNNGGSNQPQHF
>TRBJ1-4|few|TRBV20-1|NA
TGCAGTGCTAGAACAGGCGGCAGAAATGAAAAACTGTTTTTT
CSARTGGRNEKLFF
>TRBJ2-1|many|TRBV7-8|TRBD2
TGTGCCAGCAGCTTAGTGGGGACTAGCGGGAGCCTAAATGAGCAGTTCTTC
CASSLVGTSGSLNEQFF
>TRBJ2-1|NA|TRBV14|TRBD2
TGTGCCAGCAGCCAAGAGAGGGCGGGGGTGAGCTACAATGAGCAGTTCTTC
CASSQERAGVSYNEQFF
>TRBJ2-6|many|TRBV28|TRBD1
TGTGCCAGCAGTGACCCGGGACAGGTTTCTGGGGCCAACGTCCTGACTTTC
CASSDPGQVSGANVLTF
>TRBJ1-2|NA|TRBV20-1|NA
TGCAGTGCCCCCGAGGCAGGGAAGGAGAATCGTGGCTACACCTTC
CSAPEAGKENRGYTF
>TRBJ1-2|many|TRBV3-1|TRBD1
TGTGCCAGCAGCCCGGGACAGGGGTTTTCTGGCTACACCTTC
CASSPGQGFSGYTF
>TRBJ2-7|few|TRBV18|NA
TGTGCCAGCTCACTCATAGCTCCCGCCTACGAGCAGTACTTC
CASSLIAPAYEQYF
>TRBJ2-7|few|TRBV5-1|TRBD1
TGCGCCAGCAGCTTGGCCGGGACAGGGGTAAGAGAGCAGTACTTC
CASSLAGTGVREQYF
>TRBJ2-3|many|TRBV11-2|NA
TGTGCCAGCAGCTTAGTTGGGGCTGGTCGGATGGCCACAGATACGCAGTATTTT
CASSLVGAGRMATDTQYF
>TRBJ1-1|many|TRBV15|NA
TGTGCCACCAGCAGAGGACAAGCCACTGAAGCTTTCTTT
CATSRGQATEAFF
>TRBJ2-1|many|TRBV12-3/TRBV12-4|TRBD2
TGTGCCAGCAGTAGTAGCTCATTAACTAGCGGGCTTGGTCAGTTCTTC
CASSSSSLTSGLGQFF
>TRBJ1-1|many|TRBV29-1|NA
TGCAGCGGCGAATGGTTGGGGAACACTGAAGCTTTCTTT
CSGEWLGNTEAFF
>TRBJ2-5|many|TRBV6-1|TRBD1
TGTGCCAGCAATTCCCCCGGGACAGGGTATCAAGAGACCCAGTACTTC
CASNSPGTGYQETQYF
>TRBJ1-1|many|TRBV20-1|NA
TGCAGTGCTAGCGGCTCGGTGTGGGGCCGGGAGGGCACTGAAGCTTTCTTT
CSASGSVWGREGTEAFF
>TRBJ2-5|many|TRBV6-1|NA
TGTGCCAGCGGAGGGGCTCGGTACCAAGAGACCCAGTACTTC
CASGGARYQETQYF
>TRBJ1-1|NA|TRBV7-9|TRBD1
TGTGCCAGCAGCCCCCCGCCCAGACAGGGGATGAACACTGAAGCTTTCTTT
CASSPPPRQGMNTEAFF
>TRBJ1-3|few|TRBV29-1|NA
TGCAGCGTTGTAAAGGGGCCGGCTGGAAACACCATATATTTT
CSVVKGPAGNTIYF
>TRBJ1-4|NA|TRBV27|NA
TGTGCCAGCAGAAGGTCTCAGGGCCCGGCAACTAATGAAAAACTGTTTTTT
CASRRSQGPATNEKLFF
>TRBJ1-3|NA|TRBV9|NA
TGTGCCAGCAGCGTAGGGGCGGTAACCTCTGGAAACACCATATATTTT
CASSVGAVTSGNTIYF
>TRBJ1-5|many|TRBV27|NA
TGTGCCAGCAGCCCAGCGCGGGGGGGCCAGCCCCAGCATTTT
CASSPARGGQPQHF
>TRBJ2-7|many|TRBV2|TRBD2
TGTGCCAGCTATAATCAGGGACTAGCGGGAAGCTACGAGCAGTACTTC
CASYNQGLAGSYEQYF
>TRBJ1-4|many|TRBV30|NA
TGTGCCTGGAGTCGAGGGGCTGGAGATGAAAAACTGTTTTTT
CAWSRGAGDEKLFF
>TRBJ1-1|many|TRBV10-2|NA
TGCGCCAGCAGTGAGTCACTCGGGAACAGCTCAACCTGGGACACTGAAGCTTTCTTT
CASSESLGNSSTWDTEAFF
>TRBJ2-1|NA|TRBV24-1|NA
TGTGCCACCAGTGATTCCCCGACCAATGAGCAGTTCTTC
CATSDSPTNEQFF
>TRBJ1-1|many|TRBV11-3|TRBD1
TGTGCCAGCAGCCGACAGGGTCCAGCTTTCTTT
CASSRQGPAFF
>TRBJ1-1|few|TRBV4-1|NA
TGCGCCAGCAGCCGAGGAACAGGACAGCTGAACACTGAAGCTTTCTTT
CASSRGTGQLNTEAFF
>TRBJ2-1|many|TRBV13|TRBD2
TGTGCCAGCAGCGGATCCGGGACTAGGGATGAGCAGTTCTTC
CASSGSGTRDEQFF
>TRBJ2-5|many|TRBV13|TRBD1
TGTGCCAGCAGCCGGCAACAGGGGGAAGAGACCCAGTACTTC
CASSRQQGEETQYF
>TRBJ2-2|NA|TRBV4-1|NA
TGCGCCAGCAGCTCGCCGTGGGGGGCGAACACCGGGGAGCTGTTTTTT
CASSSPWGANTGELFF
>TRBJ1-4|many|TRBV19|NA
TGTGCCAGTAGTACCAGCACAGGGATGGCGGAAAAACTGTTTTTT
CASSTSTGMAEKLFF
>TRBJ2-4|NA|TRBV6-1|NA
TGTGCCAGCAGTGCAGACAGTTTTCTCCTACTAGCCAAAAACATTCAGTACTTC
CASSADSFLLLAKNIQYF